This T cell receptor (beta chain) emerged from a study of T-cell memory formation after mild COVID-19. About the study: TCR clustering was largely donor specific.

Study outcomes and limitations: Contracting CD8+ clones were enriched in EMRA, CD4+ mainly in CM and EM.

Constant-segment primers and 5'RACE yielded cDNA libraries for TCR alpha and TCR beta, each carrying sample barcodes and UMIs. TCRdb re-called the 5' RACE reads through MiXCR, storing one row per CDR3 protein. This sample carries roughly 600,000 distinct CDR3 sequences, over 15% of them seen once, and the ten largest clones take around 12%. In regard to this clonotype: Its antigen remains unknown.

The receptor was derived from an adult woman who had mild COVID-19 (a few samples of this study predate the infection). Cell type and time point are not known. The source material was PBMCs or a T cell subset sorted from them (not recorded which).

The CDR3, as DNA: TGCGCCAGCAGCGACGGGACCGCCCTCGTCGAAGAGTACTTC. Translating it yields CASSDGTALVEEYF. The V call is TRBV5-1, the J call TRBJ2-7, with D perhaps given as TRBD1 or TRBD2 (5 bases each). Germline V gives CDR1 SGHRS, CDR2 YFSETQ. This CDR3 has 14 residues. V was shortened by 4 bases and J by 11 bases, with 22 bases between the two germline ends.